This entry lists 9 T cell receptor beta chains sequenced from one sample in a study of shared clonotypes between healthy human individuals. TCRdb's copy holds only in-frame clones and misses some; the assay was immunoSEQ multiplex PCR. The sample contains hundreds of thousands of clones, around two thirds of which appear only once. Sequenced input: memory CD4+ T cells sorted from blood. Subset meaning: CD45RA-negative fraction. The receptors here all came from a woman aged 30 to 39 in good health.

As to this clone: This CDR3 fails to terminate in the conserved phenylalanine or tryptophan, so it likely reflects a read error. The limits of the CDR3 on the DNA are not certain, so only TCRdb's listed CDR3 is given. The chain couples TRBV28 to TRBJ2-6. The CDR3 sequence runs 8 residues, both termini included. CDR1 is MDHEN and CDR2 is SYDVKM in the germline V gene. This CDR3 reads CASSLPPK.

This clone came up once. The J gene is TRBJ2-7, the V gene TRBV28; 12 bases align to TRBD1. The V and J ends lost 4 bases and 4 bases, in that order; junction bases with no gene match: 5. Looked up from germline, CDR1 is MDHEN and CDR2 is SYDVKM. The CDR3 has 15 amino acids. The CDR3: CASSSGQGASYEQYF. CDR3 DNA: TGTGCCAGCAGTTCGGGACAGGGGGCGAGTTACGAGCAGTACTTC.

The rearrangement joins TRBV7-6 to TRBJ1-1; D not resolved. Germline CDR1 reads SGHVS; CDR2 reads FNYEAQ. Trimming took off 1 base at V and 2 bases at J, with 14 bases between the two ends. CDR3 length: 16 amino acids. DNA of the CDR3: TGTGCCAGCAGCTTAGGAGGGAGGCCCGCTAACACTGAAGCTTTCTTT. It specifies CASSLGGRPANTEAFF.

The chain has TRBV6-5 and TRBJ1-1; 7 bases are shared with TRBD1. With 6 bases clipped from V and 10 bases from J, the junction kept 17 bases outside the gene matches. The CDR3 is 15 residues long. Germline loops: CDR1 MNHEY, CDR2 SVGAGI. The CDR3 sequence: CASSRKPTGVDAAFF. In DNA, the CDR3 is TGTGCCAGCAGCCGAAAACCTACAGGGGTCGACGCAGCTTTCTTT.

The rearrangement joins TRBV11-3 to TRBJ2-1, with 12 bases identical to TRBD2. This CDR3 comprises 16 residues. The germline CDR1 and CDR2 sequences are SGHNT and YENEEA. After removal of 1 base from V and 2 bases from J, the junction contained 0 bases not matched to a gene. CDR3 residues: CASSLGLAGAYNEQFF. The CDR3 DNA follows: TGTGCCAGCAGCTTAGGACTAGCGGGAGCCTACAATGAGCAGTTCTTC. Using reference TRBV11-3 and TRBJ2-1 for the parts outside the CDR3, the full variable domain is EAGVVQSPRYKIIEKKQPVAFWCNPISGHNTLYWYLQNLGQGPELLIRYENEEAVDDSQLPKDRFSAERLKGVDSTLKIQPAELGDSAVYLCASSLGLAGAYNEQFFGPGTRLTVL.

This chain uses TRBV5-1 with TRBJ2-5, with TRBD2 matching over 14 bases. The CDR3 runs to 16 residues. Per the germline V gene, CDR1 is SGHRS and CDR2 is YFSETQ. Unmatched junction bases numbered 4, after V lost 2 bases and J lost 4 bases. CDR3 loop: CASSFETSGRGETQYF. The CDR3 DNA follows: TGCGCCAGCAGCTTCGAGACTAGCGGGAGGGGAGAGACCCAGTACTTC.

Only one count was recorded for this clone. V usage is TRBV6-1 and J usage is TRBJ1-1; D not resolved. Per germline, CDR1 MNHNS and CDR2 SASEGT. There are 10 residues in the CDR3. Trimming stripped 4 bases from V and 7 bases from J, with 4 bases between. This CDR3 is CASSGVEAFF. CDR3 sequence (DNA): TGTGCCAGCAGTGGAGTTGAAGCTTTCTTT.

The chain links TRBV2 to TRBJ1-2, with TRBD1 as a possible D gene (5 bases). The CDR3 is made up of 14 amino acids. The V gene lost 2 bases and the J gene lost 2 bases, with 9 bases spanning the gap. Germline V gene lookup returns CDR1 SNHLY and CDR2 FYNNEI. DNA for the CDR3: TGTGCCAGCAGTGAAACGGCAGGGAACTATGGCTACACCTTC. Residues: CASSETAGNYGYTF.

This clone was seen only once. V usage is TRBV5-1 and J usage is TRBJ2-1, with 13 bases identical to TRBD2. Trimming took 4 bases from V and 8 from J; bases not matched to a gene: 12. Germline assignment: CDR1 SGHRS and CDR2 YFSETQ. The CDR3 is made up of 17 amino acids. CDR3 nucleotide sequence: TGCGCCAGCAGCCCAGGACTAGCGGGAGAGGTCCCGCATGAGCAGTTCTTC. Protein product: CASSPGLAGEVPHEQFF.